Reported below is one T cell receptor (beta chain). Antigen unknown. Repertoires were generated with immunoSEQ multiplex PCR, while TCRdb's copy carries only in-frame clones and drops some. This repertoire shows 30,000 or so clones, 57% found once; its top ten account for 5.1%. This specimen belongs to a study of cytotoxic CD8 clonotypes in ibrutinib-treated CLL. Whole-study results and caveats: Under treatment, the uncommon public clonotypes either contracted or remained stable.

The germline V gene has CDR1 MNHNS and CDR2 SASEGT. The CDR3 sequence is 15 residues long. The V end was cut by 2 bases, the J end by 4 bases, with 13 bases between. The chain carries TRBV6-1 and TRBJ2-3; D assignment may be TRBD1 or TRBD2 (6 bases each). This specimen consisted of PBMCs, obtained before ibrutinib treatment. This clonotype originated in a human donor with chronic lymphocytic leukemia. CDR3 in amino acids: CASSEQGGQADTQYF. In DNA form, the CDR3 reads TGTGCCAGCAGTGAACAAGGGGGGCAGGCAGATACGCAGTATTTT.